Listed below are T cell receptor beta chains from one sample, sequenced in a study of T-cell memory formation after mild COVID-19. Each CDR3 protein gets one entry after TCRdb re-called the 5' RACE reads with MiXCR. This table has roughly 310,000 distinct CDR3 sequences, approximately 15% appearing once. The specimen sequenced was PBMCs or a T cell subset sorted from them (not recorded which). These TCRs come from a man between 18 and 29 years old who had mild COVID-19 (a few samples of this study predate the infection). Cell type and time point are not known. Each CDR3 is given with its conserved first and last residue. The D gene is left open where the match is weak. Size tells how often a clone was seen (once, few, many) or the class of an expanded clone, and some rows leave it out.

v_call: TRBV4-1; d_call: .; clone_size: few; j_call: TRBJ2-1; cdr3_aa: CASSPIGGDRNEQFF; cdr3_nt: TGCGCCAGCAGCCCAATAGGGGGGGATCGGAATGAGCAGTTCTTC
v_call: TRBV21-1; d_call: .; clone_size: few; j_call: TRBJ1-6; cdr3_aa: CATRPDGTRGFSLHF; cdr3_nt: TGTGCCACTCGCCCCGACGGGACAAGGGGTTTTTCCCTCCACTTT
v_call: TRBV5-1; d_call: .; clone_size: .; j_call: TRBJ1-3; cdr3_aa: CASRPEGNTIYF; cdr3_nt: TGCGCCAGCAGACCGGAAGGAAACACCATATATTTT
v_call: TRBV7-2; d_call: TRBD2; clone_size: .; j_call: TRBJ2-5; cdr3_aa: CASSLVSSGVVETQYF; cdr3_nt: TGTGCCAGCAGCTTAGTTTCCAGCGGGGTAGTTGAGACCCAGTACTTC
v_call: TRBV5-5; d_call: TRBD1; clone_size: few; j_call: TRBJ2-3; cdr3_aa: CASSPWTGQDTQYF; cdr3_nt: TGTGCCAGCAGCCCCTGGACAGGGCAAGATACGCAGTATTTT
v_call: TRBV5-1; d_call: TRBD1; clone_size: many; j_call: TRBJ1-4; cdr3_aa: CASSFRGGEKLFF; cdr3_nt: TGCGCCAGCAGCTTCAGGGGGGGGGAAAAACTGTTTTTT
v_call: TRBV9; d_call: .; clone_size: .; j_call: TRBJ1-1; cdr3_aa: CASSVVYRRFRTEAFF; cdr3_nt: TGTGCCAGCAGCGTAGTCTATCGCCGGTTTCGCACTGAAGCTTTCTTT
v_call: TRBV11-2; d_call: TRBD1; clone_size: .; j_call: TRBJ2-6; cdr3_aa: CASNYRGSGANVLTF; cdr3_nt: TGTGCCAGCAACTACAGGGGCTCTGGGGCCAACGTCCTGACTTTC
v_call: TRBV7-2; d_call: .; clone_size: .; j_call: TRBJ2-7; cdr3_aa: CASSLVGGFDEQYF; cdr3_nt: TGTGCCAGCAGCTTAGTCGGCGGTTTTGACGAGCAGTACTTC
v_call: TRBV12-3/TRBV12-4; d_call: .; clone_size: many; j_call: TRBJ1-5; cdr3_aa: CASSFMESNQPQHF; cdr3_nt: TGTGCCAGCAGTTTTATGGAGAGCAATCAGCCCCAGCATTTT
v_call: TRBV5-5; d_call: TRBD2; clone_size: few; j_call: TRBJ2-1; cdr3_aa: CASSITSGAFNEQFF; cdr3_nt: TGTGCCAGCAGCATCACTAGCGGGGCCTTCAATGAGCAGTTCTTC
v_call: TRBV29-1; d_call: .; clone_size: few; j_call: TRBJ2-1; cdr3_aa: CSVEVRVTEQFF; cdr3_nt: TGCAGCGTTGAGGTCAGGGTTACTGAGCAGTTCTTC